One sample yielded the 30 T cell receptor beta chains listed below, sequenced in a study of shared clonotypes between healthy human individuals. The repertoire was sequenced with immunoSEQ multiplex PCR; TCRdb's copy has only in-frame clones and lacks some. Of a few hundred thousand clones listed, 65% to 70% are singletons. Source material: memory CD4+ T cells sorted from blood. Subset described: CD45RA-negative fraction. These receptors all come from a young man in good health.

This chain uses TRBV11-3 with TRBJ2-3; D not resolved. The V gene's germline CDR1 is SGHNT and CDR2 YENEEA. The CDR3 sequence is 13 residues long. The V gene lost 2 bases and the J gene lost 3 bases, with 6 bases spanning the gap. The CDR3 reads CASSLRVTDTQYF. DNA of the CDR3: TGTGCCAGCAGCTTAAGGGTTACAGATACGCAGTATTTT.

CDR3 coding DNA: TGTGCCAGCTTTATCGGGGGGGAAGAGGGACAGCCCCAGCATTTT. Encoded protein: CASFIGGEEGQPQHF. The chain links TRBV19 to TRBJ1-5; D might be TRBD1 (5 bases). V lost 9 bases and J 7 bases, leaving 22 bases between the germline ends. Per the germline V gene, CDR1 is LNHDA and CDR2 is SQIVND (reference sequence). The CDR3 loop spans 15 amino acids.

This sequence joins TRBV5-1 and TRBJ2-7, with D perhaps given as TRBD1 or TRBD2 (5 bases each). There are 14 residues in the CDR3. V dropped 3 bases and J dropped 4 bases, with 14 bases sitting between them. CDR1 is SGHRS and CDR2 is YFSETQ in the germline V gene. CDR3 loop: CASSSSGTTYEQYF. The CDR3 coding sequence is TGCGCCAGCAGCTCTTCCGGGACGACTTACGAGCAGTACTTC.

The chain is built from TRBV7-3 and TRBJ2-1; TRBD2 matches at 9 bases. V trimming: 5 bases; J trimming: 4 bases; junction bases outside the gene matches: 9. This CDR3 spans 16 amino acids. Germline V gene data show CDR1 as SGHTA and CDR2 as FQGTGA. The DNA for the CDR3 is TGTGCCAGCAGCCGCTATAGCGGGAGTGGATACAATGAGCAGTTCTTC. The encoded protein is CASSRYSGSGYNEQFF. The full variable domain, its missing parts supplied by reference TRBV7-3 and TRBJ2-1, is GAGVSQTPSNKVTEKGKYVELRCDPISGHTALYWYRQSLGQGPEFLIYFQGTGAADDSGLPNDRFFAVRPEGSVSTLKIQRTERGDSAVYLCASSRYSGSGYNEQFFGPGTRLTVL.

CDR3 sequence (DNA): TGTGCCAGCAGCTTTGAGGACAGGAGTAACAATGAGCAGTTCTTC. Its translation is CASSFEDRSNNEQFF. V and J are TRBV11-1 and TRBJ2-1; 7 positions agree with TRBD1. The CDR3 is made up of 15 amino acids. V lost 3 bases to trimming and J lost 5 bases; unmatched junction nucleotides: 7. Germline CDR1 and CDR2: SGHAT and FQDESV (reference sequence).

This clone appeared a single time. The CDR3 DNA reads TGTGCCAGTAACCGACAACAGCTCACAGATACGCAGTATTTT. This codes for CASNRQQLTDTQYF. This chain uses TRBV19 with TRBJ2-3; no reliable D call. Germline CDR1 is LNHDA and CDR2 is SQIVND (reference sequence). The CDR3 totals 14 residues. V was pared by 7 bases and J by 2 bases, with 13 bases between.

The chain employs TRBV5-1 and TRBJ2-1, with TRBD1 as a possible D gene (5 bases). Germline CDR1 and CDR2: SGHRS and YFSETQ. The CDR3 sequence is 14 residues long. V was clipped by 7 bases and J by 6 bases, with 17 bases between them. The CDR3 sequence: CASGGRQQINEQFF. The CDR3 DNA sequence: TGCGCCAGCGGCGGCCGACAGCAAATCAATGAGCAGTTCTTC.

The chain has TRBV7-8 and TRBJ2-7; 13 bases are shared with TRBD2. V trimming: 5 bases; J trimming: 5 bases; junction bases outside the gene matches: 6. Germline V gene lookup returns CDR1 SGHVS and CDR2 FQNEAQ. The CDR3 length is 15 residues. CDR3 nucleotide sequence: TGTGCCAGCAGCCTCACTAGCGGGAGGGCCCACGAGCAGTACTTC. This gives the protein CASSLTSGRAHEQYF.

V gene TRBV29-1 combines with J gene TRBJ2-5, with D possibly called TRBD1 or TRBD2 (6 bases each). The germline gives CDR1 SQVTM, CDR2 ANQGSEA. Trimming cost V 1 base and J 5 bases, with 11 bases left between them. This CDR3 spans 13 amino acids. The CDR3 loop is CSVEAGATETQYF. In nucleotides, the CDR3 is TGCAGCGTTGAAGCGGGGGCCACGGAGACCCAGTACTTC.

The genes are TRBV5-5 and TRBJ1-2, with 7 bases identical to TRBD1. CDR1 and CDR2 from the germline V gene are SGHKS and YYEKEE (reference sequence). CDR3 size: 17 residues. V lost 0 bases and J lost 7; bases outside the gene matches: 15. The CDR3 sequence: CASSLVDYPTGFGGYTF. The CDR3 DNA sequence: TGTGCCAGCAGCTTGGTCGATTACCCGACAGGGTTCGGTGGCTACACCTTC.

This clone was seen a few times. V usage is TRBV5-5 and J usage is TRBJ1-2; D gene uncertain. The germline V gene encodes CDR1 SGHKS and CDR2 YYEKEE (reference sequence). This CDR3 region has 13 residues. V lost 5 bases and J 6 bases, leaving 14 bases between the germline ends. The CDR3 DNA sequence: TGTGCCAGCAGGTGGCAGCCTCTAGATGGCTACACCTTC. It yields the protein CASRWQPLDGYTF.

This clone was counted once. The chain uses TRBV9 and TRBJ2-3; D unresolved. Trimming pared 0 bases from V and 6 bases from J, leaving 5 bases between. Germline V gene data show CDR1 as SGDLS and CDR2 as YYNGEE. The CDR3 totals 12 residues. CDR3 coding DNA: TGTGCCAGCAGCGTAGTCGGGGATACGCAGTATTTT. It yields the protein CASSVVGDTQYF.

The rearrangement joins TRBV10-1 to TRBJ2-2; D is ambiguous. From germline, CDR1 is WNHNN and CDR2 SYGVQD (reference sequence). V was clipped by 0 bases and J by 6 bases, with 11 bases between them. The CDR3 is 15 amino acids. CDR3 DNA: TGCGCCAGCAGTGAGTCGAATTCTGTTTCCGGGGAGCTGTTTTTT. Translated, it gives CASSESNSVSGELFF.

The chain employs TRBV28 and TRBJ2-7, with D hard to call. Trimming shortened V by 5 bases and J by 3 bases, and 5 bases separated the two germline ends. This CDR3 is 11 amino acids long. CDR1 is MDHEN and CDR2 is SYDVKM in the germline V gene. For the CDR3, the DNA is TGTGCCAGCAGTCCTCACTACGAGCAGTACTTC. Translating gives CASSPHYEQYF.

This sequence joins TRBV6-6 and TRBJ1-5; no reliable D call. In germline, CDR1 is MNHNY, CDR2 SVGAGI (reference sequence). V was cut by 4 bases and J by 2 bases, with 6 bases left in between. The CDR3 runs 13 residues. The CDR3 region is CASSWEGNQPQHF. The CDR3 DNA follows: TGTGCCAGCAGTTGGGAGGGCAATCAGCCCCAGCATTTT.

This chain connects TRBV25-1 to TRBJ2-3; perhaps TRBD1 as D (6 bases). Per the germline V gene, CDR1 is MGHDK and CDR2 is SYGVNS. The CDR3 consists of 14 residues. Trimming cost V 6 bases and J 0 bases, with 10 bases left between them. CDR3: CASRRTESTDTQYF. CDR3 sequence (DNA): TGTGCCAGCAGGAGGACAGAGAGCACAGATACGCAGTATTTT.

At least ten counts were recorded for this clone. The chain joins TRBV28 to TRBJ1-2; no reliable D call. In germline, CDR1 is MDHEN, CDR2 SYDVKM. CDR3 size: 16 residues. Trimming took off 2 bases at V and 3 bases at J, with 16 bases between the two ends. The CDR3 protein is CASSLLVSDSYYGYTF. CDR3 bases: TGTGCCAGCAGTTTACTGGTTTCCGATAGCTACTATGGCTACACCTTC.

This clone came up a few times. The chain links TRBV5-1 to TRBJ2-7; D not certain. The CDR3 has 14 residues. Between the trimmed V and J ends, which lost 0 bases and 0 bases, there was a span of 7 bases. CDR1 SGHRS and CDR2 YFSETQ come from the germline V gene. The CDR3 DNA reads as TGCGCCAGCAGCTTGGTCCCAAGCTCCTACGAGCAGTACTTC. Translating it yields CASSLVPSSYEQYF.

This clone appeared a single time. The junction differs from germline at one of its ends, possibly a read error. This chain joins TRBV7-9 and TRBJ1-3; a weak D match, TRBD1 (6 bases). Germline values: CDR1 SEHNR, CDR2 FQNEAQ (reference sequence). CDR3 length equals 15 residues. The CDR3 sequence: CASSYTTGSENTIYF. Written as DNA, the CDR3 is TGTGCCAGCAGCTATACTACAGGGTCTGAAAACACCATATATTTT.

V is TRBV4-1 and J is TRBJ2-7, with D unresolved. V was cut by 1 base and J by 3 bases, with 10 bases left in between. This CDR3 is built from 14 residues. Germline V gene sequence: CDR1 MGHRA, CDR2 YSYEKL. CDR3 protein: CASSQGSSIYEQYF. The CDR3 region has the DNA TGCGCCAGCAGCCAAGGTTCTTCTATCTACGAGCAGTACTTC.

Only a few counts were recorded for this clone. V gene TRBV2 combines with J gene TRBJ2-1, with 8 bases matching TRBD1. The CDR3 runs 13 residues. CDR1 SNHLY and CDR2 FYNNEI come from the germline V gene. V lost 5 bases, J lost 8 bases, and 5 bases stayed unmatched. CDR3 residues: CASSPTGVHEQFF. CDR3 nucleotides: TGTGCCAGCAGTCCGACAGGGGTCCATGAGCAGTTCTTC.

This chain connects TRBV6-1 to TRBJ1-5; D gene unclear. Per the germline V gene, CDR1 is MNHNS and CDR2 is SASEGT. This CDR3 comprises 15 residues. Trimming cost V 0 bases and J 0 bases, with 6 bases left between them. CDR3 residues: CASSEAGYSNQPQHF. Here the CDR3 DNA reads TGTGCCAGCAGTGAAGCAGGGTATAGCAATCAGCCCCAGCATTTT.

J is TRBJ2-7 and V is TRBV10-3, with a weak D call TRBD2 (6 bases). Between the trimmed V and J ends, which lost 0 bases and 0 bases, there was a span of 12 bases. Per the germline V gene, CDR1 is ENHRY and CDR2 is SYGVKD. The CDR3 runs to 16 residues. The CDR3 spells CAISESSRESSYEQYF. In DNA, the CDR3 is TGTGCCATCAGTGAGTCGAGCCGGGAGAGCTCCTACGAGCAGTACTTC.

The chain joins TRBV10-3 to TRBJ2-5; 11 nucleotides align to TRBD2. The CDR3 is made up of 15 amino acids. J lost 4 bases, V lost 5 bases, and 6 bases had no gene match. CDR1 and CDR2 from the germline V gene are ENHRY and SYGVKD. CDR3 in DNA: TGTGCCATCAGTTCAGGGACTAGCGGACGAGAGACCCAGTACTTC. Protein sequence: CAISSGTSGRETQYF.

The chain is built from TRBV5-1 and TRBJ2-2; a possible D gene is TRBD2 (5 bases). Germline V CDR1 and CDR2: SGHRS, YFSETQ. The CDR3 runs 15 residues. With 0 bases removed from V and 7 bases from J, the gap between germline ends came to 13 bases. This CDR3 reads CASSLGLVGSGELFF. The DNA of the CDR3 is TGCGCCAGCAGCTTGGGGCTGGTGGGGAGCGGGGAGCTGTTTTTT.

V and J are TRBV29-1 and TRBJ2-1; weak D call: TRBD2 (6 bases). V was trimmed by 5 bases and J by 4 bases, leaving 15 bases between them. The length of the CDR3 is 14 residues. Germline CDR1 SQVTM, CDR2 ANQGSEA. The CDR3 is CSVTTSGSYNEQFF. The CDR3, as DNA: TGCAGCGTTACCACCAGCGGGTCGTACAATGAGCAGTTCTTC.

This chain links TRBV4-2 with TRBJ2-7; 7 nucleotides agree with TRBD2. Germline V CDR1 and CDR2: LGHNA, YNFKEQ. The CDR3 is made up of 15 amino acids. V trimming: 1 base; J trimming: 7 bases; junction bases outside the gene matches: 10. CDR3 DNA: TGTGCCAGCAGCCAAGTGCAGCGGGGCCTCGGGGAGCAGTACTTC. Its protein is CASSQVQRGLGEQYF.

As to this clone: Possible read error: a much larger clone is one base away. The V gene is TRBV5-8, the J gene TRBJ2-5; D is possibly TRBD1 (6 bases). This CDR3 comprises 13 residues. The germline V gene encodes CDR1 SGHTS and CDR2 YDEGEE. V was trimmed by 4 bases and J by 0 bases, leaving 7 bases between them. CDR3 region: CASSRDNQETQYF. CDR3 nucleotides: TGTGCCAGCAGCCGGGACAACCAAGAGACCCAGTACTTC.

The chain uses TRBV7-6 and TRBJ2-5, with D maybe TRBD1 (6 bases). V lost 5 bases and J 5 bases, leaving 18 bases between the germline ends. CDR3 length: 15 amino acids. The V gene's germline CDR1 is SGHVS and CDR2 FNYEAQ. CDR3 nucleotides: TGTGCCAGCAGCGACCAAGGGGGAGTAATGGAGACCCAGTACTTC. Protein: CASSDQGGVMETQYF.

The CDR3 here is CSAGAAGVNQPQHF. The CDR3, as DNA: TGCAGCGCCGGGGCGGCAGGGGTCAATCAGCCCCAGCATTTT. This sequence joins TRBV29-1 and TRBJ1-5, with D possibly TRBD1 on 6 matching bases. V lost 7 bases, J lost 3 bases, and 16 bases lay in between. Germline CDR1 and CDR2: SQVTM and ANQGSEA. This CDR3 is 14 amino acids long. The full variable domain, rest sourced from reference TRBV29-1 and TRBJ1-5, is SAVISQKPSRDICQRGTSLTIQCQVDSQVTMMFWYRQQPGQSLTLIATANQGSEATYESGFVIDKFPISRPNLTFSTLTVSNMSPEDSSIYLCSAGAAGVNQPQHFGDGTRLSIL.